The sequence of this T cell receptor beta chain was determined in a study of blood T cell repertoires in COVID-19. The table lists this clone with a few counts. In the source study's methods: Amplifying reference gene primers gave estimates of nucleated cell counts. Using immunoSEQ multiplex PCR, the repertoire was profiled, and TCRdb retains in-frame clones only, with some absent. For V, J and clone size, that table is used; D and trimming come from the DNA. The data show approximately 130,000 clones, roughly four fifths seen once. This CDR3 spans 15 amino acids. Germline CDR1 reads LNHNV; CDR2 reads YYDKDF (reference sequence). Trimming took off 0 bases at V and 6 bases at J, with 11 bases between the two ends.

The chain uses TRBV15 and TRBJ1-4; D may be TRBD1 (6 bases). This receptor was obtained from a human donor in a cohort sampled during active COVID-19. Sequencing was carried out using peripheral blood. The CDR3 spells CATSRDRGGYEKLFF. The CDR3, as DNA: TGTGCCACCAGCAGAGATCGAGGGGGATATGAAAAACTGTTTTTT. Variable domain in full (rest from reference TRBV15 and TRBJ1-4): DAMVIQNPRYQVTQFGKPVTLSCSQTLNHNVMYWYQQKSSQAPKLLFHYYDKDFNNEADTPDNFQSRRPNTSFCFLDIRSPGLGDTAMYLCATSRDRGGYEKLFFGSGTQLSVL.